This T cell receptor beta chain was captured by sequencing in a study of cytomegalovirus exposure and HLA in healthy donors. Study-wide context: Earlier, roughly 180 million T cells were analyzed, and more than 100 million unique TCR beta sequences were found among them.

Study-level points and caveats: Later analysis showed TCR association rates varying by HLA locus, highest for DRB1 and lowest for HLA-C. Cytomegalovirus-associated TCR beta chains were listed, numbering around 150.

On this clone itself: Its antigen is not known.

Each of the donors was a healthy bone marrow donor. Vbeta (60) and Jbeta (13) primers were used in the PCR. Sequencing used immunoSEQ multiplex PCR; TCRdb keeps in-frame clones, though not all of them. The profile shows about 170,000 clones, roughly 70% of them singletons. V was trimmed by 5 bases and J by 3 bases, leaving 13 bases between them. The CDR3 is 14 residues long. Germline lookup yields CDR1 SEHNR and CDR2 FQNEAQ (reference sequence). The chain couples TRBV7-9 to TRBJ2-5, with D possibly matching TRBD1 (6 bases). This TCR came from a young woman in good health and CMV-seropositive. Sequencing was carried out using PBMCs. The CDR3 DNA sequence: TGTGCCAGCAGCCGAGGGACATCCGAAGAGACCCAGTACTTC. Translation gives CASSRGTSEETQYF.